This T cell receptor beta chain was observed in a study of cytomegalovirus exposure and HLA in healthy donors. In the case of this clone: What it recognizes is unknown.

The study ran its PCR with 60 Vbeta and 13 Jbeta primers. The data were produced by immunoSEQ multiplex PCR, yet TCRdb's version contains in-frame clones alone and is incomplete. Here the sample spans 90,000 to 130,000 clones, over 60% being singletons. Whole-study findings and limits: What a later analysis showed was that several of the most significant clusters appeared linked to common viral pathogens.

This CDR3 spans 16 amino acids. With V trimmed by 0 bases and J by 2 bases, 7 bases remained unmatched. In germline, CDR1 is KGHSH, CDR2 LQKENI. This TCR came from a woman aged 60 to 75 in good health and CMV-seropositive. Sequenced material: PBMCs. The V and J genes are TRBV18 and TRBJ2-7; 7 positions agree with TRBD2. DNA for the CDR3: TGTGCCAGCTCACCACCGGCGGGAGAAGGGGCCTACGAGCAGTACTTC. Translating it yields CASSPPAGEGAYEQYF.